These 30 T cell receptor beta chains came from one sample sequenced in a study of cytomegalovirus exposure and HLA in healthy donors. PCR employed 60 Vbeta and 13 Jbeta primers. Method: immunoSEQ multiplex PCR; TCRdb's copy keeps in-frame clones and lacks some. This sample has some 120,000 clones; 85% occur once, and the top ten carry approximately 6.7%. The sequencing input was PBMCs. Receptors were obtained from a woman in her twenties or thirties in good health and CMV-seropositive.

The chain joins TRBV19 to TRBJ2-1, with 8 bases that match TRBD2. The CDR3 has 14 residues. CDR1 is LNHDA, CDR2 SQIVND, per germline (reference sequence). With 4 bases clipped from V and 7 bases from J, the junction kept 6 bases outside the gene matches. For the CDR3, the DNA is TGTGCCAGTAGTACCGCGGGGGGATGGAATGAGCAGTTCTTC. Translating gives CASSTAGGWNEQFF.

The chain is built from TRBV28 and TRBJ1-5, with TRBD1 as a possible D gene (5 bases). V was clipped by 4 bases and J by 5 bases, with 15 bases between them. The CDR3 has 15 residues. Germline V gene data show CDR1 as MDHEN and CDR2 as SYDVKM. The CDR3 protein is CASSWGRPDDQPQHF. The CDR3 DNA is TGTGCCAGCAGTTGGGGCCGACCAGACGATCAGCCCCAGCATTTT.

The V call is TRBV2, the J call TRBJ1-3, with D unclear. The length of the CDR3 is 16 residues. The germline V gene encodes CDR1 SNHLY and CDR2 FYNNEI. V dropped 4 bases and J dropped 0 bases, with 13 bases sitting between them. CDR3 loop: CASSARGKSSGNTIYF. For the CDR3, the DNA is TGTGCCAGCAGTGCCCGGGGAAAGAGCTCTGGAAACACCATATATTTT.

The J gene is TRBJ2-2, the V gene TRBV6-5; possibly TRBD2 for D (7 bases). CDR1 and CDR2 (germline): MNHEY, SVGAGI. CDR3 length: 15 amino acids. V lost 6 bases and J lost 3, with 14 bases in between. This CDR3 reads CASRRGGLYTGELFF. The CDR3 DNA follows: TGTGCCAGCAGGAGGGGGGGGCTCTACACCGGGGAGCTGTTTTTT.

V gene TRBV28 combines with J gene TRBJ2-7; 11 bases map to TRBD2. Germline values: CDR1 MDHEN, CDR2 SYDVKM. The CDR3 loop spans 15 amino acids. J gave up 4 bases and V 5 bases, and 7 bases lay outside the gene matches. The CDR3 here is CASSPPTSGSYEQYF. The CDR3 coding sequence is TGTGCCAGCAGTCCCCCAACTAGCGGGAGTTACGAGCAGTACTTC.

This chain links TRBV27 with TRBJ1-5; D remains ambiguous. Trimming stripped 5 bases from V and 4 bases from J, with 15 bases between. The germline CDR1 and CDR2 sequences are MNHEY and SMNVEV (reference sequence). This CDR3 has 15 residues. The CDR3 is CASSSVLVANQPQHF. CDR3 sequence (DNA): TGTGCCAGCAGTAGCGTCTTGGTCGCAAATCAGCCCCAGCATTTT.

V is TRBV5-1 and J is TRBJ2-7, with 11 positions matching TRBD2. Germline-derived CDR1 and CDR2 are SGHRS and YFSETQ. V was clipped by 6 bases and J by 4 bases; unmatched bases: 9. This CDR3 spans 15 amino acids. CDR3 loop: CASKSLAGGEYEQYF. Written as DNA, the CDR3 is TGCGCCAGCAAATCTTTAGCGGGAGGGGAATACGAGCAGTACTTC.

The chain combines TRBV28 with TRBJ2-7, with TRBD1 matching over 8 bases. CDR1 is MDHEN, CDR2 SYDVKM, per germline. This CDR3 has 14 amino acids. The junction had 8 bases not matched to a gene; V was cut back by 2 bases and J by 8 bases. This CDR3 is CASSLSQGATKQYF. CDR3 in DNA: TGTGCCAGCAGTTTAAGCCAGGGGGCGACGAAGCAGTACTTC.

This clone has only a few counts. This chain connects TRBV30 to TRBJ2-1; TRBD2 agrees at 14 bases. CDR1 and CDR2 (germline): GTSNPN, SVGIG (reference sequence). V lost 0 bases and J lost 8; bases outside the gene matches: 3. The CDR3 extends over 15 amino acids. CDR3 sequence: CAWSVGTSGSDEQFF. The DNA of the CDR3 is TGTGCCTGGAGTGTAGGGACTAGCGGGAGCGATGAGCAGTTCTTC.

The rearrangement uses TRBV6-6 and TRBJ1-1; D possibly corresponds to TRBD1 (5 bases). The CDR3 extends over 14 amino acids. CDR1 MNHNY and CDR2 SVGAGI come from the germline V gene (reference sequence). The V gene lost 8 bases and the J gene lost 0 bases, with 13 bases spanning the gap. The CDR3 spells CASARTPMNTEAFF. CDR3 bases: TGTGCCAGCGCCAGGACACCGATGAACACTGAAGCTTTCTTT.

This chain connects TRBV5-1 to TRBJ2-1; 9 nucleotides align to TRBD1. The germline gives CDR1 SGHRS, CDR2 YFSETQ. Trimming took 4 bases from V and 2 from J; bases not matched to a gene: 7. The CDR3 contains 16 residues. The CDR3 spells CASSPVGTGTYNEQFF. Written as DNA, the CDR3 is TGCGCCAGCAGCCCCGTAGGGACAGGGACCTACAATGAGCAGTTCTTC.

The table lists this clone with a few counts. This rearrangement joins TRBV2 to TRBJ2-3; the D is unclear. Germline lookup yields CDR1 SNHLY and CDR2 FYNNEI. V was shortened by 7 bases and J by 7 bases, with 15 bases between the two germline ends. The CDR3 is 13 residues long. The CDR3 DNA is TGTGCCAGCACGGTAGAACTTCGGTATACGCAGTATTTT. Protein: CASTVELRYTQYF.

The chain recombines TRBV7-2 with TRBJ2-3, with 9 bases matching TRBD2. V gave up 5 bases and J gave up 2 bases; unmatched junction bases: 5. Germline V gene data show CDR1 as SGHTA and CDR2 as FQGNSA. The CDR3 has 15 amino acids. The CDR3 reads CASSRWTSATDTQYF. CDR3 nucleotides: TGTGCCAGCAGCCGTTGGACTAGCGCCACAGATACGCAGTATTTT.

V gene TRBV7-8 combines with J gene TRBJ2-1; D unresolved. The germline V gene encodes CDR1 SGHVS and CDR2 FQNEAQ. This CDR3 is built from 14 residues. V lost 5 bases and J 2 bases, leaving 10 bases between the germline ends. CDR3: CASSPTVTYNEQFF. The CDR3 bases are TGTGCCAGCAGCCCCACAGTGACCTACAATGAGCAGTTCTTC.

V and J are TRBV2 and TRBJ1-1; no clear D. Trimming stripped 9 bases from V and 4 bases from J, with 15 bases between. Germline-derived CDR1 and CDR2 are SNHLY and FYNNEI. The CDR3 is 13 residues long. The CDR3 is CARLAGKGTEAFF. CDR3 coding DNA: TGTGCCAGGCTAGCCGGGAAAGGCACTGAAGCTTTCTTT.

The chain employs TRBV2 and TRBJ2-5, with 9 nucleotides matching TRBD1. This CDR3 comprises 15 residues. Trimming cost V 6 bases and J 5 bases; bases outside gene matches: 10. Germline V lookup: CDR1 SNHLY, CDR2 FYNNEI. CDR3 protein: CASRSPDRGWETQYF. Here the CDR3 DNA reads TGTGCCAGCAGGTCTCCGGACAGGGGATGGGAGACCCAGTACTTC.

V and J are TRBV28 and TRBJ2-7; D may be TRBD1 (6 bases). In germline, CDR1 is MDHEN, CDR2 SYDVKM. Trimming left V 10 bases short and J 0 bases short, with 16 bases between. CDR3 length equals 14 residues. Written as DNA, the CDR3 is TGTGCCATTAGGGGGAACCCTATCTCCTACGAGCAGTACTTC. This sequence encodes CAIRGNPISYEQYF.

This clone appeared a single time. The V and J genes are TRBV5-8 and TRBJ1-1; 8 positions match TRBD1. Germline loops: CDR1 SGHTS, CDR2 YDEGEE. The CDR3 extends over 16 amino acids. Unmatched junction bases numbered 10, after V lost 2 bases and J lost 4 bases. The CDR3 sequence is CASSLGTGTVGTEAFF. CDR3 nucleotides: TGTGCCAGCAGCTTAGGGACAGGCACCGTGGGCACTGAAGCTTTCTTT.

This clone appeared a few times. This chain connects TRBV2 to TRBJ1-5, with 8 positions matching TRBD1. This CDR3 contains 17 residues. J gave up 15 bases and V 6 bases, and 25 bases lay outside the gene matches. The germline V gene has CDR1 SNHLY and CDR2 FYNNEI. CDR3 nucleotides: TGTGCCAGCAGGCCGGGACAGGCCTTCCAAACCCAATCAGCCAGGCATTTT. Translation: CASRPGQAFQTQSARHF.

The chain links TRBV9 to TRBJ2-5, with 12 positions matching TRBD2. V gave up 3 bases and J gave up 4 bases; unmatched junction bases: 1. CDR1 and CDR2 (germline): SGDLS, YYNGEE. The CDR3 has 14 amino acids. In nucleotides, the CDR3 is TGTGCCAGCAGCGCGGGACTAGCGGGAGAGACCCAGTACTTC. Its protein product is CASSAGLAGETQYF. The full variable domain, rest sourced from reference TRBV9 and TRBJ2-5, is DSGVTQTPKHLITATGQRVTLRCSPRSGDLSVYWYQQSLDQGLQFLIQYYNGEERAKGNILERFSAQQFPDLHSELNLSSLELGDSALYFCASSAGLAGETQYFGPGTRLLVL.

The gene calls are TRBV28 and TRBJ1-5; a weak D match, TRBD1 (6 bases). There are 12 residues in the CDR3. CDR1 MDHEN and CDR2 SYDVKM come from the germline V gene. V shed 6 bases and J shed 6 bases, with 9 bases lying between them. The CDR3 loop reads CASRTGLQPQHF. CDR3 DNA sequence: TGTGCCAGCAGAACAGGGCTTCAGCCCCAGCATTTT.

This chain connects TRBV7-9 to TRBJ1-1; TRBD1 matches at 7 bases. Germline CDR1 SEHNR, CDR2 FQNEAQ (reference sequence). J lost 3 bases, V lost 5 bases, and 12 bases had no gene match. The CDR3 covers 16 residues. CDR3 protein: CASSPRTGRVYTEAFF. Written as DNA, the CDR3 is TGTGCCAGCAGCCCACGGACAGGCAGGGTGTACACTGAAGCTTTCTTT.

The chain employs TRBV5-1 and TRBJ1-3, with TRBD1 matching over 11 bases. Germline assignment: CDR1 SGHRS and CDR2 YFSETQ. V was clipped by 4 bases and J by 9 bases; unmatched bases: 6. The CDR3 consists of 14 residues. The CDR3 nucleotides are TGCGCCAGCAGCGCGGACAGGGGGCTGGGCACCATATATTTT. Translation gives CASSADRGLGTIYF.

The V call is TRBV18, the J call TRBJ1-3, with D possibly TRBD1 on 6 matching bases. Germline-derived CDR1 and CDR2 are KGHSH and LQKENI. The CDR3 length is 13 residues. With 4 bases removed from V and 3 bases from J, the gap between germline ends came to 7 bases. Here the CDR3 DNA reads TGTGCCAGCTCACGGGACAATGGAAACACCATATATTTT. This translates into CASSRDNGNTIYF.

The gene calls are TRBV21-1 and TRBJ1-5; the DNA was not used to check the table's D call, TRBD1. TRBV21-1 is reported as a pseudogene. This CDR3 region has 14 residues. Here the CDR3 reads CASSKAARVQPQHF. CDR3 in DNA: TGTGCCAGCAGCAAAGCAGCCAGGGTTCAGCCCCAGCATTTT.

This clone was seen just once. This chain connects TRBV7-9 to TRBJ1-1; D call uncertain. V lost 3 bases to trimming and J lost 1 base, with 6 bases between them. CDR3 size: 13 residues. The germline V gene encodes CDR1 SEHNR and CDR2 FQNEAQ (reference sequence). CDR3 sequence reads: CASSFGGNTEAFF. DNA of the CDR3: TGTGCCAGCAGCTTCGGAGGGAACACTGAAGCTTTCTTT.

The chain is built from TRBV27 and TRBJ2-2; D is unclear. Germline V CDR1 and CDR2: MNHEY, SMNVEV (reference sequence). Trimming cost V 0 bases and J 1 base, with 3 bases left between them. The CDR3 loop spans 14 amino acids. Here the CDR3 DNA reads TGTGCCAGCAGTTTATCCAGGAACACCGGGGAGCTGTTTTTT. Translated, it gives CASSLSRNTGELFF.

CDR3 sequence reads: CASSEEWGTEKDTEAFF. DNA for the CDR3: TGTGCCAGCAGTGAAGAATGGGGGACAGAAAAAGATACTGAAGCTTTCTTT. The chain couples TRBV6-1 to TRBJ1-1; 7 bases line up with TRBD1. V trimming: 1 base; J trimming: 5 bases; junction bases outside the gene matches: 13. Per germline, CDR1 MNHNS and CDR2 SASEGT. The CDR3 extends over 17 amino acids.

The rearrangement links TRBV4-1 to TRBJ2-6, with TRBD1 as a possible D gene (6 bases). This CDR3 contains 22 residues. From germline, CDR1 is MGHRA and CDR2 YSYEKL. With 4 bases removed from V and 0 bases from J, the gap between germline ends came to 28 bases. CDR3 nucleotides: TGCGCCAGCAGCCCCCGCTCCGGGACATCGGCACACTTCTTCTCTGGGGCCAACGTCCTGACTTTC. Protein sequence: CASSPRSGTSAHFFSGANVLTF.

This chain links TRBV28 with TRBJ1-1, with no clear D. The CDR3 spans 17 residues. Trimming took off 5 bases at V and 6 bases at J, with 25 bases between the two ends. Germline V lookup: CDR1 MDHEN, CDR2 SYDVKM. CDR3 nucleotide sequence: TGTGCCAGCAGTCTTTACTTATCATCCAGCTCAGGTCCTGAAGCTTTCTTT. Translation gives CASSLYLSSSSGPEAFF. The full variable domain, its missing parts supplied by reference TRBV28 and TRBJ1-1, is DVKVTQSSRYLVKRTGEKVFLECVQDMDHENMFWYRQDPGLGLRLIYFSYDVKMKEKGDIPEGYSVSREKKERFSLILESASTNQTSMYLCASSLYLSSSSGPEAFFGQGTRLTVV.